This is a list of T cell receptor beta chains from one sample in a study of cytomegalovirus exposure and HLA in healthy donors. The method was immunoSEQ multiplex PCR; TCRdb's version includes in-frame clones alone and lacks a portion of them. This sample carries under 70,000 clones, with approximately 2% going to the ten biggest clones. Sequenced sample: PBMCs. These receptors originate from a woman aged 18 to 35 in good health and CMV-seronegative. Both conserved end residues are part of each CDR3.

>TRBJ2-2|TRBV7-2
CASSRLRTIYGELFF
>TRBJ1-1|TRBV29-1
CSGNRGRRDTEAFF
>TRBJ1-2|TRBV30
CAFGTFPGYTF
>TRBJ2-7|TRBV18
CASSPWGGGHEQYF
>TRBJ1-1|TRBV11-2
CASSSGAGKVGF
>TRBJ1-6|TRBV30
CAWSDGSGNSPLHF
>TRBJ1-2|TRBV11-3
CASRSLDSVNYGYTF
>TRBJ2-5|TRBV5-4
CASSLPGRQETQYF
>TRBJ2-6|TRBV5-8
CASSLGTTGSGANVLTF
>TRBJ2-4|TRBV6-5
CASSPGQGENIQYF
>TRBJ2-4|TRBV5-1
CASPPGRYKNIQYF
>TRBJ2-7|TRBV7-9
CASSSRISYEQYF
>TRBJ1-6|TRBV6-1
CAGGQSSYNSPLHF
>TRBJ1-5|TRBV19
CASSGSAGQPQHF
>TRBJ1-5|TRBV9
CASSVDPAQDQPQHF
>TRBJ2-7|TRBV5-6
CASSLARSIYEQYF
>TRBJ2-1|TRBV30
CAWSALGTGDNEQFF
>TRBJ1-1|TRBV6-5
CASSYSGQALKLEFF
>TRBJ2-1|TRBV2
CASEQGTYNEQFF
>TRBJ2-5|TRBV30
CAWSVGGSEETQYF
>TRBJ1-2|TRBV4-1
CASSQHAYPLQGANYGYTF
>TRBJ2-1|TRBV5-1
CASSLTLAGANNEQFF
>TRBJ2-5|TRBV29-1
CSVGTGWGQETQYF
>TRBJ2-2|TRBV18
CASSPGQANTGELFF
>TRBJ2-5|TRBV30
CAWSVLAETQYF
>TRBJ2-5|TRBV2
CASSAGLPPQTQYF
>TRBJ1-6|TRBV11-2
CASSLSGNYNSPLHF
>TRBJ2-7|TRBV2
CASSGTQSSYEQYF
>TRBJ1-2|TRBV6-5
CASSSFEGAFDYTF
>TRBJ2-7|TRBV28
CASTPLRGEQYF
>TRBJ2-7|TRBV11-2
CASSLGGRYEQYF
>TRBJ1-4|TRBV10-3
CATKGGAGEKLFF
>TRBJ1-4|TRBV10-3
CASQDRGGEKLFF
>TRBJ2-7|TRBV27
CASSLRVLYEQYF
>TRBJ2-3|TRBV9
CASSSGLAGGVDTQYF
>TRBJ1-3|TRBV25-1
CASSEIRGGRAGNTIYF
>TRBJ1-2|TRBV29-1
CSAARDRGPDYGYTF
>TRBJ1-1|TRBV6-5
CASSYVLRGTEAFF
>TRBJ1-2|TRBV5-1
CASSLDRGLGYGYTF
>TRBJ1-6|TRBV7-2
CASSRDSFSPLHF
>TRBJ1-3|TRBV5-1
CASSASPYLANTIYF
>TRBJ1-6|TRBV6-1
CASSESTGSHSPLHF
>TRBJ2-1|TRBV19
CASSIGLAGEEFF
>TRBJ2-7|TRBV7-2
CASSLEQVRYEQYF
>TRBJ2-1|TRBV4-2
CASSQDGGADNEQFF
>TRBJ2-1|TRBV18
CASSPGQDYNEQFF
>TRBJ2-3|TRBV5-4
CASSSRTSGASTDTQYF
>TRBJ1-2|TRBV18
CASSPFPESTGTYGYTF
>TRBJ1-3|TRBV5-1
CASSTGPGAIGNTIYF
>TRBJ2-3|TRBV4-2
CASSMRLAGADTQYF
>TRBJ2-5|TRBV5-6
CASSLGSRETQYF
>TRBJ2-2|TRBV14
CASSLWTGGNTGELFF
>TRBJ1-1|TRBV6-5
CASSLNRENTEAFF
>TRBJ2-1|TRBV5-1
CASIRTSGGTDQFF
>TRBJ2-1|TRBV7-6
CASSLSKSHTLADKYNEQFF